This T cell receptor (beta chain) was recorded in a study of T cell changes during pregnancy in multiple sclerosis. Sequencing used immunoSEQ multiplex PCR; TCRdb keeps in-frame clones, though not all of them. The sample records around 49,000 clones, around 90% being singletons. The source was CD4+ T cells from peripheral blood mononuclear cells, collected after pregnancy. The clonotype comes from a female donor in good health, enrolled as a control in a pregnancy study.

CDR3 protein: CASSLPGQGDREQFF. CDR3 DNA: TGTGCCAGCAGCCTTCCGGGACAGGGGGACAGGGAGCAGTTCTTC. V usage is TRBV7-2 and J usage is TRBJ2-1; 11 nucleotides align to TRBD1. The V and J ends lost 5 bases and 10 bases, in that order; junction bases with no gene match: 10. The CDR3 sequence is 15 residues long. Germline V gene lookup returns CDR1 SGHTA and CDR2 FQGNSA.